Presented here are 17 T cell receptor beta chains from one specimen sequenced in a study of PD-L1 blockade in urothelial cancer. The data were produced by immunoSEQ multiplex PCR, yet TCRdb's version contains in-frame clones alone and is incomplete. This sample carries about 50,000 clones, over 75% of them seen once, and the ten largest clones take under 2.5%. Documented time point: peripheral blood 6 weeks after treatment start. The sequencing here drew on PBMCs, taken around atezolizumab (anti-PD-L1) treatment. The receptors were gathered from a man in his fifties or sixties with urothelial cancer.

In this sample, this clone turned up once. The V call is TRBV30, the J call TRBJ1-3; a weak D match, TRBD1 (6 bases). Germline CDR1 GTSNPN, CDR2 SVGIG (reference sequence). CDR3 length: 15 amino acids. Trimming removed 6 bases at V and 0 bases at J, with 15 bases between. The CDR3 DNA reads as TGTGCCTGCCACCCTGGGGGCCTCTCTGGAAACACCATATATTTT. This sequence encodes CACHPGGLSGNTIYF.

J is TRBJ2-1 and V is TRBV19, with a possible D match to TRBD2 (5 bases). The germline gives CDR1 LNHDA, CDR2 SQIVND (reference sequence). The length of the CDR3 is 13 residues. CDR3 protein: CAAGQSSYNEQFF. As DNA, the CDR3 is TGTGCTGCGGGCCAGAGCTCCTACAATGAGCAGTTCTTC. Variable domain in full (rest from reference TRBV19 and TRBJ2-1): DGGITQSPKYLFRKEGQNVTLSCEQNLNHDAMYWYRQDPGQGLRLIYYSQIVNDFQKGDIAEGYSVSREKKESFPLTVTSAQKNPTAFYLCAAGQSSYNEQFFGPGTRLTVL.

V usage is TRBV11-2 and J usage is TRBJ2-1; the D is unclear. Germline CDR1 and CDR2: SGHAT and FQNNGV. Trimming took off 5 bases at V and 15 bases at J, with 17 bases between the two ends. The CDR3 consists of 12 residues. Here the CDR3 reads CASSEIGSPSFF. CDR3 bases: TGTGCCAGCAGCGAGATCGGTTCCCCCTCGTTCTTC.

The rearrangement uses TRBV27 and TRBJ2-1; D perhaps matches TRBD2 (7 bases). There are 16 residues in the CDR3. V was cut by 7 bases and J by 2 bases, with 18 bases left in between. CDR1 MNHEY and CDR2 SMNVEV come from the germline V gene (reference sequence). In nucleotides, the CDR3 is TGTGCCAGCACCAAGCCGGGGGGCAGGACCTACAATGAGCAGTTCTTC. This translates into CASTKPGGRTYNEQFF.

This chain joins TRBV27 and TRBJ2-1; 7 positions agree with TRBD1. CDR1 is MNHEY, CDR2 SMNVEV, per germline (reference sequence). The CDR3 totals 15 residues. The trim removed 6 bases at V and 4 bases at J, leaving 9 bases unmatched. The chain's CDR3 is CASRSGTALYNEQFF. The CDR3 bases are TGTGCCAGCAGATCCGGGACAGCACTATACAATGAGCAGTTCTTC.

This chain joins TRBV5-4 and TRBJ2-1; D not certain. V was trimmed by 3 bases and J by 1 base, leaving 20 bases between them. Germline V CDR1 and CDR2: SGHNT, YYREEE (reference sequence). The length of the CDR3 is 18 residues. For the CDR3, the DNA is TGTGCCAGCAGCTCTCTCCGGTCCCAAAGCAGGTCCTACAATGAGCAGTTCTTC. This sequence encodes CASSSLRSQSRSYNEQFF.

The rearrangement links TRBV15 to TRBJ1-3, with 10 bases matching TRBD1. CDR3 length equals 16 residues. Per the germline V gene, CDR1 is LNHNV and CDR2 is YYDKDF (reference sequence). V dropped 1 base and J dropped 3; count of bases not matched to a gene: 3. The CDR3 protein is CATSRGGQGVGNTIYF. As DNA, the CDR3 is TGTGCCACCAGCAGAGGCGGACAGGGGGTTGGAAACACCATATATTTT.

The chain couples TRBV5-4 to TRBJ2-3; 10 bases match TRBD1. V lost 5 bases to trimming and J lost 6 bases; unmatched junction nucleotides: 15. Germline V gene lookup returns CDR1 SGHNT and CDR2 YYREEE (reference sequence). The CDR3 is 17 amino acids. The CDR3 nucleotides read TGTGCCAGCAGGAATGGGGACAGGGGCATGGATTCTGATACGCAGTATTTT. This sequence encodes CASRNGDRGMDSDTQYF.

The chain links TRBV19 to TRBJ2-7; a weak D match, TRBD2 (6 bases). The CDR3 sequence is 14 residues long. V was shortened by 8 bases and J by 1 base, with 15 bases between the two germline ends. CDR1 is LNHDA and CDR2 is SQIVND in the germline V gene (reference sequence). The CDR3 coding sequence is TGTGCCAGTGAAGACGGGGGATATTCCTACGAGCAGTACTTC. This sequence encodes CASEDGGYSYEQYF.

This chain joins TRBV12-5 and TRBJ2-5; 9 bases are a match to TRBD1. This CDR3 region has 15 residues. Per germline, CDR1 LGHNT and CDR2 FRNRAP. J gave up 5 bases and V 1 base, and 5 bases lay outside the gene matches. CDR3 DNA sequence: TGTGCTAGTGGTTTGGGACAGGGGGTAGTGGAGACCCAGTACTTC. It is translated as CASGLGQGVVETQYF.

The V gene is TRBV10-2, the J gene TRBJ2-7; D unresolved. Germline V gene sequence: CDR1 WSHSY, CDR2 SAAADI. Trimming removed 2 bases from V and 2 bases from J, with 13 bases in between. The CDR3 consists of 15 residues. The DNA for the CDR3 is TGCGCCAGCAGTGAGAGTGGGCTACCTACCTACGAGCAGTACTTC. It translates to CASSESGLPTYEQYF.

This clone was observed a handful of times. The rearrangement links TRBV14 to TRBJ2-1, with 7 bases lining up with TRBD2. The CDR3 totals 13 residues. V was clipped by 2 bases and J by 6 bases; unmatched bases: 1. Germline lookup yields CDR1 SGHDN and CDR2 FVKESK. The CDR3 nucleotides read TGTGCCAGCAGCCAAATAGCGGGCAATGAGCAGTTCTTC. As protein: CASSQIAGNEQFF. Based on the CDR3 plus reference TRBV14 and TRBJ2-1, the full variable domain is EAGVTQFPSHSVIEKGQTVTLRCDPISGHDNLYWYRRVMGKEIKFLLHFVKESKQDESGMPNNRFLAERTGGTYSTLKVQPAELEDSGVYFCASSQIAGNEQFFGPGTRLTVL.

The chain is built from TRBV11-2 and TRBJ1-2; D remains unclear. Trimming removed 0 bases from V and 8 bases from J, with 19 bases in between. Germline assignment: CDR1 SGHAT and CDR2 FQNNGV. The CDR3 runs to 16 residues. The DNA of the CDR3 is TGTGCCAGCAGCTTAGATCGCGGCAGCGCTAGGCAAGGCTACACCTTC. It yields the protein CASSLDRGSARQGYTF. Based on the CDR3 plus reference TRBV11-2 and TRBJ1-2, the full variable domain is EAGVAQSPRYKIIEKRQSVAFWCNPISGHATLYWYQQILGQGPKLLIQFQNNGVVDDSQLPKDRFSAERLKGVDSTLKIQPAKLEDSAVYLCASSLDRGSARQGYTFGSGTRLTVV.

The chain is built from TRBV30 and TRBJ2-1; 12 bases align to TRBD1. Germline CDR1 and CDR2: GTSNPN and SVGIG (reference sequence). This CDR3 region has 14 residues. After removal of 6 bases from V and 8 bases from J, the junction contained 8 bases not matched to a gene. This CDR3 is CACTGTGGHYEQFF. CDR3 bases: TGTGCCTGTACCGGGACAGGGGGCCACTATGAGCAGTTCTTC.

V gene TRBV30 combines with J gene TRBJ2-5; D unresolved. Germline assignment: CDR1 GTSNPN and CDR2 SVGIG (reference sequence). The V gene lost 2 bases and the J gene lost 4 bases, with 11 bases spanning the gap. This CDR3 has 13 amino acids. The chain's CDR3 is CAWSWPGPETQYF. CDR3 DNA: TGTGCCTGGAGTTGGCCAGGCCCAGAGACCCAGTACTTC.

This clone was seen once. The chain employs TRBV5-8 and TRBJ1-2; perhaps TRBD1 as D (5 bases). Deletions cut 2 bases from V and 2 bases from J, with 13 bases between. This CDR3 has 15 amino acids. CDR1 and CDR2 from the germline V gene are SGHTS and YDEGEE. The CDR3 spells CASSFSDSFNYGYTF. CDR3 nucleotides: TGTGCCAGCAGCTTCTCTGACAGCTTCAACTATGGCTACACCTTC.

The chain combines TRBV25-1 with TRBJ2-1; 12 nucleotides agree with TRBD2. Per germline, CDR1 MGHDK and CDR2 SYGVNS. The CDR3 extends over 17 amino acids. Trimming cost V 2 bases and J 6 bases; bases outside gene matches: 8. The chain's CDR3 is CASSEPSLAGGTNEQFF. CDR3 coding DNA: TGTGCCAGCAGTGAACCCTCTCTAGCGGGAGGGACCAATGAGCAGTTCTTC.